This paragraph covers one T cell receptor beta chain sequence. This entry belongs to a study of blood T cell repertoires in COVID-19. Background on the study: The origin of the acute and convalescent COVID-19 samples was the United States, Italy and Spain. T cells, B-cell-depleted T cells, or PBMCs supplied cDNA or gDNA.

Germline loops: CDR1 SQVTM, CDR2 ANQGSEA. The CDR3 has 13 amino acids. Trimming removed 3 bases at V and 5 bases at J, with 12 bases between. Per the authors' pipeline: By means of reference gene primer amplification, nucleated cell counts were estimated. This table comes from immunoSEQ multiplex PCR, and its TCRdb copy is limited to in-frame clones, with some not included. The V and J calls and clone size are taken from that table; D and trimming were inferred from the DNA. The repertoire consists of 90,000 to 100,000 clones, with 86% occurring once and the leading ten covering 1.7%. This sequence joins TRBV29-1 and TRBJ2-3; D is undetermined. This receptor was identified in a man older than 75 with acute or convalescent COVID-19. Sample: peripheral blood. The CDR3 protein is CSVELGMGDTQYF. The CDR3 DNA reads TGCAGCGTTGAGCTAGGAATGGGAGATACGCAGTATTTT.